What follows are 15 T cell receptor beta chains derived from one specimen sequenced in a study of T cell responses to AZD1222 COVID-19 vaccine. Sequencing used immunoSEQ multiplex PCR; TCRdb keeps in-frame clones, though not all of them. The data show 50,000 to 65,000 clones, 75% to 95% seen once. The material sequenced was peripheral blood, taken 28 days after the second dose of the MenACWY control vaccine. These receptor sequences come from an adult who received the MenACWY meningococcal vaccine as a control.

The sample holds one count of this clone. The genes are TRBV19 and TRBJ2-3; D gene ambiguous. This CDR3 contains 16 residues. The germline V and J ends were trimmed by 3 bases and 0 bases, with 13 bases remaining between them. Germline CDR1 is LNHDA and CDR2 is SQIVND (reference sequence). The CDR3 loop reads CASSIQLLLSTDTQYF. DNA for the CDR3: TGTGCCAGTAGTATCCAGCTTTTACTTAGCACAGATACGCAGTATTTT. Supplemented by reference TRBV19 and TRBJ2-3, the full variable domain reads DGGITQSPKYLFRKEGQNVTLSCEQNLNHDAMYWYRQDPGQGLRLIYYSQIVNDFQKGDIAEGYSVSREKKESFPLTVTSAQKNPTAFYLCASSIQLLLSTDTQYFGPGTRLTVL.

The chain links TRBV15 to TRBJ1-2, with D possibly being TRBD1 (5 bases). The germline gives CDR1 LNHNV, CDR2 YYDKDF (reference sequence). With 5 bases removed from V and 5 bases from J, the gap between germline ends came to 24 bases. The CDR3 extends over 17 amino acids. The CDR3, as DNA: TGTGCCACCAGCGAGGTAGGGGCAGAGGGGCGCGAGTATGGCTACACCTTC. Translated, it gives CATSEVGAEGREYGYTF.

This chain links TRBV6-5 with TRBJ1-5; D is uncertain. The CDR3 is 14 amino acids. Germline V gene data show CDR1 as MNHEY and CDR2 as SVGAGI. V shed 8 bases and J shed 2 bases, with 13 bases lying between them. DNA of the CDR3: TGTGCCAGCTTACCGGGGTATGGCAATCAGCCCCAGCATTTT. This translates into CASLPGYGNQPQHF.

The chain uses TRBV30 and TRBJ1-4; 8 bases are a match to TRBD1. With V trimmed by 3 bases and J by 7 bases, 10 bases remained unmatched. The CDR3 totals 15 residues. CDR1 is GTSNPN and CDR2 is SVGIG in the germline V gene (reference sequence). The CDR3 is CAWSLYQGATEKLFF. In DNA form, the CDR3 reads TGTGCCTGGAGCTTGTACCAGGGGGCGACTGAAAAACTGTTTTTT.

The V call is TRBV7-2, the J call TRBJ2-3, with D perhaps TRBD1 (5 bases). V was pared by 1 base and J by 5 bases, with 10 bases between. The CDR3 is 14 residues long. Germline V CDR1 and CDR2: SGHTA, FQGNSA. The CDR3 here is CASSLVQGGDTQYF. The CDR3 nucleotides are TGTGCCAGCAGCTTAGTGCAGGGCGGAGATACGCAGTATTTT.

This clone was detected once. V is TRBV30 and J is TRBJ2-5; the match to TRBD2 covers 10 bases. Germline CDR1 and CDR2: GTSNPN and SVGIG (reference sequence). The V segment lost 2 bases and the J segment 2 bases; nucleotides outside the gene matches: 5. This CDR3 has 15 amino acids. CDR3 residues: CAWSTGLAKQETQYF. DNA for the CDR3: TGTGCCTGGAGTACGGGACTAGCGAAGCAAGAGACCCAGTACTTC.

The chain combines TRBV2 with TRBJ1-1; D remains unclear. Per germline, CDR1 SNHLY and CDR2 FYNNEI. This CDR3 contains 10 residues. The V and J ends lost 6 bases and 3 bases respectively, with 2 bases between them. CDR3 residues: CASRDTEAFF. Written as DNA, the CDR3 is TGTGCCAGCAGGGACACTGAAGCTTTCTTT.

The chain carries TRBV18 and TRBJ2-2; D is perhaps TRBD1 (6 bases). V gave up 3 bases and J gave up 4 bases, with 18 bases separating them. Germline V lookup: CDR1 KGHSH, CDR2 LQKENI. This CDR3 is 17 amino acids long. DNA for the CDR3: TGTGCCAGCTCACCGAAGGTGGGACAAGGGCCCACCGGGGAGCTGTTTTTT. Translated, it gives CASSPKVGQGPTGELFF. Based on the CDR3 plus reference TRBV18 and TRBJ2-2, the full variable domain is NAGVMQNPRHLVRRRGQEARLRCSPMKGHSHVYWYRQLPEEGLKFMVYLQKENIIDESGMPKERFSAEFPKEGPSILRIQQVVRGDSAAYFCASSPKVGQGPTGELFFGEGSRLTVL.

The chain links TRBV3-1 (or the pseudogene TRBV3-2) to TRBJ2-3; the D gene could be TRBD1 or TRBD2 (8 bases each). Trimming cost V 1 base and J 4 bases, with 36 bases left between them. This CDR3 has 23 amino acids. Germline CDR1 LGHDT, CDR2 YNNKEL (reference sequence). In DNA form, the CDR3 reads TGTGCCAGCAGCCAAGGGACAGGGAGTCCGACTAGCGTCGGGTTGGTGTCCGCAGATACGCAGTATTTT. This translates into CASSQGTGSPTSVGLVSADTQYF.

This rearrangement joins TRBV27 to TRBJ2-5; D possibly corresponds to TRBD2 (6 bases). The CDR3 has 12 residues. Trimming shortened V by 8 bases and J by 6 bases, and 13 bases separated the two germline ends. In germline, CDR1 is MNHEY, CDR2 SMNVEV (reference sequence). CDR3 nucleotides: TGTGCCAGCTCCTCCGGGGGAAAGACCCAGTACTTC. Translated, it gives CASSSGGKTQYF.

The V gene is TRBV18, the J gene TRBJ2-7; TRBD1 matches at 7 bases. The CDR3 runs to 12 residues. Losses at the gene ends were 4 bases for V and 8 bases for J; bases not matched to a gene: 5. Germline lookup yields CDR1 KGHSH and CDR2 LQKENI. CDR3 sequence reads: CASSLTGEQQYF. The DNA for the CDR3 is TGTGCCAGCTCACTCACAGGGGAACAGCAGTACTTC.

The CDR3 region has the DNA TGTGCCAGCAGCCTCGACAGGGACCAAGAGACCCAGTACTTC. Amino acids: CASSLDRDQETQYF. The chain has TRBV7-9 and TRBJ2-5; 7 nucleotides match TRBD1. The CDR3 has 14 residues. Germline CDR1 and CDR2: SEHNR and FQNEAQ (reference sequence). Trimming cost V 5 bases and J 0 bases; bases outside gene matches: 3.

This clone was observed once. The chain joins TRBV5-1 to TRBJ2-3; D remains ambiguous. This CDR3 contains 13 residues. Trimming left V 0 bases short and J 6 bases short, with 8 bases between. Germline-derived CDR1 and CDR2 are SGHRS and YFSETQ. The CDR3 DNA is TGCGCCAGCAGCTTGGCGACCGTCGATACGCAGTATTTT. This gives the protein CASSLATVDTQYF.

The rearrangement links TRBV5-8 to TRBJ2-2; no definite D call. The CDR3 extends over 17 amino acids. The germline V gene encodes CDR1 SGHTS and CDR2 YDEGEE. The ends were cut back, 4 bases at V and 2 bases at J, with 18 bases in the middle. This chain's CDR3 is CASSPFPWQENTGELFF. CDR3 in DNA: TGTGCCAGCAGCCCATTTCCCTGGCAGGAAAACACCGGGGAGCTGTTTTTT.

The J gene is TRBJ2-7, the V gene TRBV7-9; D not certain. This CDR3 has 13 residues. V gave up 3 bases and J gave up 2 bases, with 8 bases separating them. Looked up from germline, CDR1 is SEHNR and CDR2 is FQNEAQ (reference sequence). The CDR3 DNA sequence: TGTGCCAGCAGCTTCTACAGCACCTACGAGCAGTACTTC. It yields the protein CASSFYSTYEQYF.